Presented here are 22 T cell receptor beta chains from one specimen sequenced in a study of blood T cell repertoires in COVID-19. Libraries were prepared by immunoSEQ multiplex PCR; TCRdb keeps only in-frame clonotypes and omits some of them. Of approximately 260,000 clones detected, about 81% appear once; the ten largest clones hold approximately 4.5%. The sequenced sample consisted of PBMCs or T cells enriched from blood (not recorded which). The receptors stem from a man aged 25-45 years with acute COVID-19.

CDR3 protein: CSATNRNSYNEQFF. Written as DNA, the CDR3 is TGCAGCGCTACCAACAGAAACTCCTACAATGAGCAGTTCTTC. The chain uses TRBV29-1 and TRBJ2-1; D not resolved. The germline gives CDR1 SQVTM, CDR2 ANQGSEA. The germline V and J ends were trimmed by 7 bases and 0 bases, with 13 bases remaining between them. The length of the CDR3 is 14 residues.

This clone was observed a handful of times. The chain couples TRBV28 to TRBJ2-3; 15 positions agree with TRBD2. Looked up from germline, CDR1 is MDHEN and CDR2 is SYDVKM. Trimming cost V 4 bases and J 3 bases; bases outside gene matches: 5. The CDR3 contains 17 residues. The CDR3 region is CASSSPGLAGGTDTQYF. Written as DNA, the CDR3 is TGTGCCAGCAGTTCCCCCGGACTAGCGGGGGGGACAGATACGCAGTATTTT.

The CDR3, as DNA: TGTGCCAGCAGCCAAGATCAGGGACTAGCAGTCACCGGGGAGCTGTTTTTT. Its translation is CASSQDQGLAVTGELFF. The rearrangement links TRBV3-1 (or the pseudogene TRBV3-2) to TRBJ2-2; TRBD2 matches 9 bases. This CDR3 is built from 17 residues. With V trimmed by 0 bases and J by 4 bases, 6 bases remained unmatched. Germline V CDR1 and CDR2: LGHDT, YNNKEL (reference sequence).

The genes are TRBV7-2 and TRBJ1-1; 7 bases agree with TRBD1. Germline loops: CDR1 SGHTA, CDR2 FQGNSA. V lost 0 bases, J lost 1 base, and 5 bases stayed unmatched. The CDR3 is made up of 16 amino acids. This CDR3 is CASSLALGTENTEAFF. The CDR3 DNA sequence: TGTGCCAGCAGCTTAGCTCTAGGGACAGAGAACACTGAAGCTTTCTTT.

The chain is built from TRBV7-9 and TRBJ1-4, with TRBD1 as a possible D gene (5 bases). The CDR3 has 15 amino acids. Trimming cost V 5 bases and J 8 bases, with 18 bases left between them. Germline CDR1 SEHNR, CDR2 FQNEAQ (reference sequence). CDR3 region: CASSPVQGRKEKLFF. CDR3 DNA sequence: TGTGCCAGCAGCCCAGTTCAGGGAAGGAAGGAAAAACTGTTTTTT.

V usage is TRBV6-6 and J usage is TRBJ2-1; 9 positions agree with TRBD2. The CDR3 spans 15 residues. The trim removed 6 bases at V and 7 bases at J, leaving 10 bases unmatched. Germline CDR1 is MNHNY and CDR2 is SVGAGI (reference sequence). In DNA, the CDR3 is TGTGCCAGCAGAAACGCGGGGGGGCAATATAATGAGCAGTTCTTC. It codes for CASRNAGGQYNEQFF.

This chain joins TRBV12-2 and TRBJ2-7; the table's D call TRBD1 went unverified against the DNA. TRBV12-2 corresponds to a pseudogene. The CDR3 spans 12 residues. CDR3 DNA sequence: TGTGCAAGTCGTCGACAGGGGTACGAGCAGTACGTC. As protein: CASRRQGYEQYV.

The chain uses TRBV24-1 and TRBJ2-2; 8 nucleotides match TRBD1. V lost 3 bases, J lost 8 bases, and 10 bases stayed unmatched. The CDR3 totals 16 residues. Germline V gene sequence: CDR1 KGHDR, CDR2 SFDVKD. This chain's CDR3 is CATSDPTAGQVGELFF. The CDR3 DNA is TGTGCCACCAGTGATCCCACCGCGGGACAGGTTGGGGAGCTGTTTTTT.

The chain links TRBV14 to TRBJ1-1; D ambiguous. Germline CDR1 SGHDN, CDR2 FVKESK. The CDR3 spans 14 residues. The ends were cut back, 1 base at V and 2 bases at J, with 8 bases in the middle. CDR3 in amino acids: CASSQVGGNTEAFF. In nucleotides, the CDR3 is TGTGCCAGCAGCCAAGTAGGAGGTAACACTGAAGCTTTCTTT.

This clone has more than one count but fewer than ten. The chain combines TRBV2 with TRBJ1-6, with D hard to call. In germline, CDR1 is SNHLY, CDR2 FYNNEI. The CDR3 covers 16 residues. The germline V and J ends were trimmed by 0 bases and 5 bases, with 11 bases remaining between them. CDR3 amino acids: CASSEAGAWDNSPLHF. CDR3 coding DNA: TGTGCCAGCAGTGAAGCGGGAGCTTGGGATAATTCACCCCTCCACTTT.

This clone was counted a few times. This chain joins TRBV5-8 and TRBJ2-2; D is uncertain. The germline CDR1 and CDR2 sequences are SGHTS and YDEGEE. V was trimmed by 3 bases and J by 3 bases, leaving 9 bases between them. This CDR3 contains 14 residues. Here the CDR3 DNA reads TGTGCCAGCAGCTCGGAGCCGGACACCGGGGAGCTGTTTTTT. It is translated as CASSSEPDTGELFF.

Regarding this clone: Mismatch with germline at one junction end may stem from a read error. The V call is TRBV15, the J call TRBJ1-2; D unclear. CDR1 is LNHNV and CDR2 is YYDKDF in the germline V gene (reference sequence). CDR3 length equals 12 residues. This chain's CDR3 is CATSRDTAYPIF. CDR3 nucleotide sequence: TGTGCCACCAGCAGAGACACAGCTTATCCTATCTTC. Variable domain in full (rest from reference TRBV15 and TRBJ1-2): DAMVIQNPRYQVTQFGKPVTLSCSQTLNHNVMYWYQQKSSQAPKLLFHYYDKDFNNEADTPDNFQSRRPNTSFCFLDIRSPGLGDTAMYLCATSRDTAYPIFGSGTRLTVV.

The chain employs TRBV11-2 and TRBJ2-5, with 7 bases aligning to TRBD1. Unmatched junction bases numbered 8, after V lost 5 bases and J lost 5 bases. In germline, CDR1 is SGHAT, CDR2 FQNNGV. This CDR3 is 14 amino acids long. CDR3 in amino acids: CASSRQQGTETQYF. For the CDR3, the DNA is TGTGCCAGCAGCCGACAACAGGGGACGGAGACCCAGTACTTC.

The chain has TRBV27 and TRBJ2-2; D perhaps matches TRBD1 (6 bases). Trimming removed 3 bases at V and 5 bases at J, with 13 bases between. Germline V lookup: CDR1 MNHEY, CDR2 SMNVEV (reference sequence). CDR3 length: 15 residues. The CDR3 here is CASSFWQGKTGELFF. CDR3 bases: TGTGCCAGCAGTTTCTGGCAGGGGAAAACCGGGGAGCTGTTTTTT.

The chain employs TRBV7-2 and TRBJ1-5, with D maybe TRBD1 (6 bases). Trimming cost V 5 bases and J 3 bases, with 8 bases left between them. The germline gives CDR1 SGHTA, CDR2 FQGNSA. The CDR3 loop spans 13 amino acids. The CDR3 DNA reads as TGTGCCAGCAGCCGGACAGTCAATCAGCCCCAGCATTTT. Amino acids: CASSRTVNQPQHF.

This rearrangement joins TRBV25-1 to TRBJ2-2; weak D call: TRBD1 (5 bases). The CDR3 extends over 12 amino acids. Trimming shortened V by 7 bases and J by 6 bases, and 9 bases separated the two germline ends. Germline CDR1 MGHDK, CDR2 SYGVNS. The CDR3 reads CASTSTAGELFF. CDR3 nucleotide sequence: TGTGCCAGCACTTCGACAGCCGGGGAGCTGTTTTTT.

The chain couples TRBV11-3 to TRBJ1-6; possible D gene TRBD1, 5 bases. CDR3 length: 14 amino acids. CDR1 and CDR2 (germline): SGHNT, YENEEA. Deletions cut 5 bases from V and 7 bases from J, with 12 bases between. The CDR3 loop is CASSHRSGNSPLHF. The CDR3 region has the DNA TGTGCCAGCAGCCACAGGTCTGGAAATTCACCCCTCCACTTT.

The chain couples TRBV5-5 to TRBJ1-6, with D possibly being TRBD1 (6 bases). The CDR3 loop spans 18 amino acids. Per the germline V gene, CDR1 is SGHKS and CDR2 is YYEKEE (reference sequence). The V end lost 2 bases, the J end lost 8 bases, and 23 bases lay between the germline ends. The DNA of the CDR3 is TGTGCCAGCAGCTTTGATTCGATACTGCGCGCAGGGGATTCACCCCTCCACTTT. Translated, it gives CASSFDSILRAGDSPLHF.

This rearrangement joins TRBV5-6 to TRBJ2-7; perhaps TRBD2 as D (6 bases). The CDR3 is 13 residues long. Trimming cost V 0 bases and J 6 bases, with 10 bases left between them. Germline V lookup: CDR1 SGHDT, CDR2 YYEEEE. This CDR3 is CASSLGAGIEQYV. In nucleotides, the CDR3 is TGTGCCAGCAGCTTGGGGGCGGGGATCGAGCAGTACGTC.

This clone was seen repeatedly, ten times or more. Sequence at one end of the junction differs from germline and may be a read error. The rearrangement uses TRBV5-1 and TRBJ1-1, with D maybe TRBD1 (6 bases). CDR3 length: 16 residues. The germline V gene has CDR1 SGHRS and CDR2 YFSETQ. CDR3 sequence: CASSTRQAVMNTEAFF. CDR3 bases: TGTGCCAGCAGCACCAGACAGGCAGTAATGAACACTGAAGCTTTCTTT. The entire variable domain, with the rest obtained from reference TRBV5-1 and TRBJ1-1, is as follows: KAGVTQTPRYLIKTRGQQVTLSCSPISGHRSVSWYQQTPGQGLQFLFEYFSETQRNKGNFPGRFSGRQFSNSRSEMNVSTLELGDSALYLCASSTRQAVMNTEAFFGQGTRLTVV.

The chain links TRBV19 to TRBJ2-1, with 9 bases fitting TRBD2. J was trimmed by 2 bases and V by 8 bases; bases with no gene match: 4. The germline CDR1 and CDR2 sequences are LNHDA and SQIVND (reference sequence). The CDR3 spans 14 residues. Written as DNA, the CDR3 is TGTGCCAGTGCCGCGGGGGGGCCCTACAATGAGCAGTTCTTC. Translation: CASAAGGPYNEQFF.

The V gene is TRBV4-2, the J gene TRBJ2-2; TRBD2 aligns across 15 bases. Germline assignment: CDR1 LGHNA and CDR2 YNFKEQ. The CDR3 runs to 16 residues. V shed 3 bases and J 8 bases; nucleotides not matched to a gene: 4. Here the CDR3 reads CASSQGLAGGGGELFF. The CDR3 DNA follows: TGTGCCAGCAGCCAGGGACTAGCGGGAGGAGGGGGGGAGCTGTTTTTT.